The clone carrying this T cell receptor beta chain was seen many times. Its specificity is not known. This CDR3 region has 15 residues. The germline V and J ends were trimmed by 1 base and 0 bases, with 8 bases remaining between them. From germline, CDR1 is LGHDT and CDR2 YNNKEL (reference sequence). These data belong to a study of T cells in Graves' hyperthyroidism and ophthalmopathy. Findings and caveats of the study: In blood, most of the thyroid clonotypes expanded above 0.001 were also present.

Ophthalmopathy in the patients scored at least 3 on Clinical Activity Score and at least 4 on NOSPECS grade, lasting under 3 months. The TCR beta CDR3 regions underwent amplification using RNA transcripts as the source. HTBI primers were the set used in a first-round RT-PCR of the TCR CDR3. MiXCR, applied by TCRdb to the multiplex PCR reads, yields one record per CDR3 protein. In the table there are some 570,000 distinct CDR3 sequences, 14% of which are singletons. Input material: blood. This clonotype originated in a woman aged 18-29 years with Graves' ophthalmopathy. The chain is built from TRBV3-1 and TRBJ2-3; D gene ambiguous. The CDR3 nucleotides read TGTGCCAGCAGCCAAGTGATTTCAAGCACAGATACGCAGTATTTT. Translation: CASSQVISSTDTQYF.